This TCR beta chain was sequenced in a study of OX40 agonist ivuxolimab in advanced cancers. Overall study: The treatment was a fully human IgG2 OX40 agonist, ivuxolimab. Patients in the trial were receiving intravenous ivuxolimab every 2 weeks, at doses of 0.01 to 10 mg/kg. General study points: CD8+ T cells were the subset that, on average, had more expanded clones than CD4+.

The assay was immunoSEQ multiplex PCR, and TCRdb's table has in-frame clones only and misses some. The sample carries 40,000 to 60,000 clones, roughly nine tenths recorded once. Regarding this clone: The antigen is unknown.

The V and J ends lost 6 bases and 4 bases, in that order; junction bases with no gene match: 15. The CDR3 runs 18 residues. CDR1 KGHSH and CDR2 LQKENI come from the germline V gene. The rearrangement uses TRBV18 and TRBJ1-1; TRBD1 agrees at 12 bases. The receptor's source is an adult with an advanced solid tumor such as melanoma, head and neck, liver or kidney cancer. Sequencing was performed on CD4+ or CD8+ T cells sorted from blood, taken in a trial of the OX40 agonist ivuxolimab. The CDR3 protein is CASSPGTGGAQRSTEAFF. In DNA, the CDR3 is TGTGCCAGCTCCCCCGGGACAGGGGGCGCACAAAGGAGCACTGAAGCTTTCTTT.